The clone carrying this T cell receptor (beta chain) has a single count. The data belong to a study of T cell changes during pregnancy in multiple sclerosis. Profiled with immunoSEQ multiplex PCR; TCRdb holds only in-frame clones, not every one. The table has around 80,000 clones, 92% seen once. V shed 1 base, J shed 5 bases, and the junction held 14 bases outside the gene matches. Germline V gene data show CDR1 as SGHTA and CDR2 as FQGNSA. The CDR3 is made up of 19 amino acids. The clonotype originates from a female donor with multiple sclerosis, enrolled in a pregnancy study. This chain links TRBV7-2 with TRBJ2-7; 13 bases map to TRBD2. The sequencing here drew on peripheral blood, taken before pregnancy. CDR3 region: CASSLVYPGRLAGGNEQYF. The CDR3 region has the DNA TGTGCCAGCAGCTTAGTTTACCCGGGCCGACTAGCGGGAGGTAACGAGCAGTACTTC.